These 10 T cell receptor beta chains came from one sample sequenced in a study of blood T cell repertoires in COVID-19. TCRdb's copy holds only in-frame clones and misses some; the assay was immunoSEQ multiplex PCR. The sample has roughly 90,000 clones, roughly 78% seen once. Sequenced material: peripheral blood. The source is a woman between 65 and 79 years old with acute or convalescent COVID-19.

The J gene is TRBJ1-5, the V gene TRBV7-3; a possible D gene is TRBD1 (6 bases). The CDR3 is 19 residues long. Trimming left V 5 bases short and J 3 bases short, with 26 bases between. CDR1 SGHTA and CDR2 FQGTGA come from the germline V gene. CDR3 protein: CASSPRGGALLPNNQPQHF. CDR3 bases: TGTGCCAGCAGCCCGAGGGGGGGGGCCTTGCTCCCCAACAATCAGCCCCAGCATTTT.

The chain has TRBV7-9 and TRBJ1-2; D perhaps matches TRBD1 (5 bases). V was shortened by 4 bases and J by 1 base, with 10 bases between the two germline ends. CDR1 and CDR2 (germline): SEHNR, FQNEAQ (reference sequence). The CDR3 spans 14 residues. CDR3 protein: CASSSSGGNYGYTF. As DNA, the CDR3 is TGTGCCAGCAGCTCCAGCGGGGGTAACTATGGCTACACCTTC.

V and J are TRBV5-5 and TRBJ1-2; possible D gene TRBD1, 5 bases. Trimming pared 4 bases from V and 0 bases from J, leaving 13 bases between. CDR3 length: 15 residues. The germline CDR1 and CDR2 sequences are SGHKS and YYEKEE (reference sequence). The CDR3 DNA follows: TGTGCCAGCAGCACCCCTGGGGGGGCTAACTATGGCTACACCTTC. Translation gives CASSTPGGANYGYTF.

This sequence joins TRBV5-5 and TRBJ1-1; no reliable D call. The CDR3 sequence is 19 residues long. Trimming took 2 bases from V and 3 from J, leaving 26 bases between them. In germline, CDR1 is SGHKS, CDR2 YYEKEE (reference sequence). The CDR3 protein is CASSLQTRAVSWEDTEAFF. The DNA for the CDR3 is TGTGCCAGCAGCTTACAGACCCGAGCCGTGTCTTGGGAGGACACTGAAGCTTTCTTT.

The CDR3 here is CASRHRDRDEQYF. The CDR3 DNA reads as TGTGCCAGTAGACACCGGGACAGGGACGAGCAGTACTTC. This chain joins TRBV19 and TRBJ2-7; TRBD1 matches 9 bases. The V gene end was trimmed by 6 bases and the J gene end by 5 bases; junction bases not matched to a gene: 5. Germline V gene sequence: CDR1 LNHDA, CDR2 SQIVND (reference sequence). The CDR3 is made up of 13 amino acids.

The CDR3 DNA reads as TGTGCCAGCAGTCAGCGAGCCCCAGAGACCCAGTACTTC. Its protein product is CASSQRAPETQYF. This chain joins TRBV28 and TRBJ2-5; D is undetermined. The CDR3 extends over 13 amino acids. Trimming removed 5 bases from V and 4 bases from J, with 11 bases in between. Germline V CDR1 and CDR2: MDHEN, SYDVKM.

This clone was observed a handful of times. The rearrangement joins TRBV24-1 to TRBJ2-3, with TRBD1 identical over 12 bases. This CDR3 contains 16 residues. J was trimmed by 5 bases and V by 6 bases; bases with no gene match: 8. Germline V CDR1 and CDR2: KGHDR, SFDVKD. The DNA of the CDR3 is TGTGCCACCAGTCCCACCGGGACAGGGGGCCTAGATACGCAGTATTTT. It codes for CATSPTGTGGLDTQYF.

The chain carries TRBV28 and TRBJ1-2; a possible D gene is TRBD1 (6 bases). The V gene's germline CDR1 is MDHEN and CDR2 SYDVKM. The CDR3 contains 13 residues. The V end lost 6 bases, the J end lost 2 bases, and 10 bases lay between the germline ends. The DNA of the CDR3 is TGTGCCAGCAGACGCCAGGGGAACTATGGCTACACCTTC. The encoded protein is CASRRQGNYGYTF.

In its sample, this clone was seen once. The chain carries TRBV5-4 and TRBJ1-2, with a tentative D call TRBD1 (5 bases). V shed 4 bases and J shed 4 bases, with 8 bases lying between them. CDR3 length equals 12 residues. Germline CDR1 reads SGHNT; CDR2 reads YYREEE (reference sequence). The CDR3 protein is CASSPGFYGYTF. CDR3 in DNA: TGTGCCAGCAGCCCAGGGTTCTATGGCTACACCTTC. The full variable domain, in which reference TRBV5-4 and TRBJ1-2 provide the parts outside the CDR3, is ETGVTQSPTHLIKTRGQQVTLRCSSQSGHNTVSWYQQALGQGPQFIFQYYREEENGRGNFPPRFSGLQFPNYSSELNVNALELDDSALYLCASSPGFYGYTFGSGTRLTVV.

CDR3 coding DNA: TGCGCCAGCAGCCAAGGGGACAGGGATAGCGAAAAACTGTTTTTT. This translates into CASSQGDRDSEKLFF. This chain links TRBV4-3 with TRBJ1-4, with 9 bases lining up with TRBD1. Losses at the gene ends were 1 base for V and 8 bases for J; bases not matched to a gene: 5. Germline CDR1 LGHNA, CDR2 YSLEER. The CDR3 spans 15 residues.